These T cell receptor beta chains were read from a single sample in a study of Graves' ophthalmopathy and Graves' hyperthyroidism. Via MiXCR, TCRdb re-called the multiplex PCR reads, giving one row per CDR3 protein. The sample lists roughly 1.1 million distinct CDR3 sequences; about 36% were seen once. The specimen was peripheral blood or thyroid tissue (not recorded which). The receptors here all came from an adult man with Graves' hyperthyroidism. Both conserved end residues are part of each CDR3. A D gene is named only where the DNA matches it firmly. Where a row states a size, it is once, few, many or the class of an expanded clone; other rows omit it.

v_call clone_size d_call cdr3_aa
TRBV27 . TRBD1 CASSLIPPGQGDLYGYTF
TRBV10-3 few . CASSPLQGIFSYGYTF
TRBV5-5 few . CASSTWRGLNEKLFF
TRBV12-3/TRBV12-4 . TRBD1 CASSSNTWTGGYEQYF
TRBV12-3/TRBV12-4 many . CASSLEENTEAFF
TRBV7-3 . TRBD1 CASSVRQGAITDTQYF
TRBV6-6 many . CASTLITGELFF
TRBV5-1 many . CASSPEGNQPQHF
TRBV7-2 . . CASSWEGNEKLFF
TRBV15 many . CATSPPAGGVQETQYF
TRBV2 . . CASSSPGRQSSGANVLTF
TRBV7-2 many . CASSLVGVNLEQYF
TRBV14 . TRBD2 CASSRRPGLAGREQFF
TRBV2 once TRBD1 CASTGQALNYGYTF
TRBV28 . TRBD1 CASILFGLKDRGKNTEAFF
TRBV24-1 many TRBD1 CATSEPGQGTNYGYTF
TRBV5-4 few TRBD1 CASSLGQTSEQYF
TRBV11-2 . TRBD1 CASSSAGGQARELFF
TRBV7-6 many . CASSLRLVGSTNEKLFF
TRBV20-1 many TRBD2 CSARDLERDYEQYF
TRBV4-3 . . CASSQDRASQETQYF
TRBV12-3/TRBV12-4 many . CASSFHDSPLHF